The 20 T cell receptor beta chains below all came from one sample that was sequenced in a study of blood T cell repertoires in COVID-19. Repertoires were generated with immunoSEQ multiplex PCR, while TCRdb's copy carries only in-frame clones and drops some. Here the sample spans under 95,000 clones, around four fifths being singletons. Sequenced input: peripheral blood. The origin of the receptors is a human donor in a cohort sampled during active COVID-19.

This clone has only one observation. V and J are TRBV28 and TRBJ1-1; perhaps TRBD1 as D (6 bases). Trimming removed 7 bases from V and 4 bases from J, with 13 bases in between. The CDR3 sequence is 13 residues long. From germline, CDR1 is MDHEN and CDR2 SYDVKM. CDR3 bases: TGTGCCAGCAAGGGGGGGGTGCTCACTGAAGCTTTCTTT. Protein sequence: CASKGGVLTEAFF.

The genes are TRBV6-5 and TRBJ2-7; TRBD1 is a possible D gene (6 bases). This CDR3 comprises 13 residues. Trimming removed 8 bases from V and 4 bases from J, with 15 bases in between. Germline V gives CDR1 MNHEY, CDR2 SVGAGI. The CDR3 sequence: CASLDDRSYEQYF. CDR3 in DNA: TGTGCCAGCCTGGACGACAGGTCGTACGAGCAGTACTTC.

V usage is TRBV24-1 and J usage is TRBJ2-3; no definite D call. The CDR3 is 13 amino acids. CDR1 is KGHDR and CDR2 is SFDVKD in the germline V gene. Trimming removed 3 bases at V and 2 bases at J, with 5 bases between. CDR3 sequence (DNA): TGTGCCACCAGTGATCCATTCACAGATACGCAGTATTTT. Its translation is CATSDPFTDTQYF.

The chain links TRBV9 to TRBJ1-3, with 8 positions matching TRBD1. The V and J ends lost 4 bases and 3 bases, in that order; junction bases with no gene match: 6. This CDR3 has 15 residues. Germline values: CDR1 SGDLS, CDR2 YYNGEE. CDR3 sequence reads: CASSQQGARGNTIYF. CDR3 coding DNA: TGTGCCAGCAGCCAGCAGGGGGCTCGTGGAAACACCATATATTTT. The full variable domain, in which reference TRBV9 and TRBJ1-3 provide the parts outside the CDR3, is DSGVTQTPKHLITATGQRVTLRCSPRSGDLSVYWYQQSLDQGLQFLIQYYNGEERAKGNILERFSAQQFPDLHSELNLSSLELGDSALYFCASSQQGARGNTIYFGEGSWLTVV.

In this sample, this clone turned up once. The chain employs TRBV7-2 and TRBJ2-7; tentative D call: TRBD2 (7 bases). V was cut by 3 bases and J by 3 bases, with 12 bases left in between. The germline V gene encodes CDR1 SGHTA and CDR2 FQGNSA. The CDR3 consists of 14 residues. The CDR3 spells CASSFEGGFYEQYF. In DNA form, the CDR3 reads TGTGCCAGCAGCTTCGAGGGGGGGTTCTACGAGCAGTACTTC.

This chain uses TRBV9 with TRBJ2-1; D might be TRBD2 (5 bases). V dropped 0 bases and J dropped 3 bases, with 10 bases sitting between them. The V gene's germline CDR1 is SGDLS and CDR2 YYNGEE. The CDR3 totals 15 residues. CDR3 sequence: CASSVDSGFYNEQFF. The CDR3 bases are TGTGCCAGCAGCGTAGATTCGGGGTTCTACAATGAGCAGTTCTTC.

The chain combines TRBV7-8 with TRBJ2-7; TRBD1 matches at 7 bases. This CDR3 contains 14 residues. The J segment lost 4 bases and the V segment lost 6 bases, leaving 9 bases of the junction unmatched. Germline CDR1 and CDR2: SGHVS and FQNEAQ. The CDR3 bases are TGTGCCAGCAGGGATCCGGGACAGATGTACGAGCAGTACTTC. This encodes CASRDPGQMYEQYF. Looking up the rest from reference TRBV7-8 and TRBJ2-7 gives the full variable domain: GAGVSQSPRYKVAKRGQDVALRCDPISGHVSLFWYQQALGQGPEFLTYFQNEAQLDKSGLPSDRFFAERPEGSVSTLKIQRTQQEDSAVYLCASRDPGQMYEQYFGPGTRLTVT.

This clone has a handful of counts. V and J are TRBV5-6 and TRBJ1-1; D might be TRBD1 (5 bases). This CDR3 spans 16 amino acids. V dropped 0 bases and J dropped 3 bases, with 15 bases sitting between them. The V gene's germline CDR1 is SGHDT and CDR2 YYEEEE. CDR3 coding DNA: TGTGCCAGCAGCTTGGTCAAGATCCAGGGCTACACTGAAGCTTTCTTT. Residues: CASSLVKIQGYTEAFF.

The chain is built from TRBV5-1 and TRBJ2-7, with 7 bases identical to TRBD1. V shed 0 bases and J 6 bases; nucleotides not matched to a gene: 6. The germline CDR1 and CDR2 sequences are SGHRS and YFSETQ. There are 14 residues in the CDR3. The CDR3 loop reads CASSLEGQTGEQYF. In nucleotides, the CDR3 is TGCGCCAGCAGCTTGGAGGGACAGACCGGCGAGCAGTACTTC.

This chain uses TRBV19 with TRBJ1-2; D is perhaps TRBD1 (6 bases). Germline V CDR1 and CDR2: LNHDA, SQIVND (reference sequence). With 1 base removed from V and 3 bases from J, the gap between germline ends came to 12 bases. The CDR3 loop spans 15 amino acids. CDR3 bases: TGTGCCAGTAGTATAGTCGGACAGCTCGACTATGGCTACACCTTC. Amino acid sequence: CASSIVGQLDYGYTF.

This sequence joins TRBV28 and TRBJ1-4; TRBD1 matches at 7 bases. Losses at the gene ends were 2 bases for V and 3 bases for J; bases not matched to a gene: 3. Germline loops: CDR1 MDHEN, CDR2 SYDVKM. The CDR3 sequence is 15 residues long. For the CDR3, the DNA is TGTGCCAGCAGTTTACTGACAGGGTCTAATGAAAAACTGTTTTTT. The encoded protein is CASSLLTGSNEKLFF.

The chain recombines TRBV24-1 with TRBJ1-2, with 12 bases aligning to TRBD1. V gave up 4 bases and J gave up 4 bases; unmatched junction bases: 6. Germline CDR1 is KGHDR and CDR2 is SFDVKD. This CDR3 is 16 amino acids long. The CDR3 region has the DNA TGTGCCACCAGTGAGACCGGGACAGGGGGCCTCTATGGCTACACCTTC. Translated, it gives CATSETGTGGLYGYTF.

The chain has TRBV5-6 and TRBJ2-5, with 8 positions matching TRBD2. The germline CDR1 and CDR2 sequences are SGHDT and YYEEEE. J was trimmed by 5 bases and V by 4 bases; bases with no gene match: 10. The CDR3 spans 15 residues. The CDR3 DNA follows: TGTGCCAGCAGCCCGTGGGGGACTAGTATCGAGACCCAGTACTTC. Protein product: CASSPWGTSIETQYF.

A few counts support this clone. The rearrangement joins TRBV7-9 to TRBJ2-6; maybe TRBD2 (5 bases). Germline V gives CDR1 SEHNR, CDR2 FQNEAQ (reference sequence). This CDR3 comprises 15 residues. Between the trimmed V and J ends, which lost 2 bases and 0 bases, there was a span of 5 bases. In DNA, the CDR3 is TGTGCCAGCAGCTTACGGGGCTCTGGGGCCAACGTCCTGACTTTC. It codes for CASSLRGSGANVLTF.

The chain employs TRBV5-1 and TRBJ2-7, with 13 bases matching TRBD2. The CDR3 has 19 amino acids. The junction had 19 bases not matched to a gene; V was cut back by 4 bases and J by 6 bases. CDR1 is SGHRS, CDR2 YFSETQ, per germline. CDR3 in amino acids: CASSHRSTRGLAGVGEQYF. CDR3 coding DNA: TGCGCCAGCAGCCACAGATCAACCCGAGGACTAGCGGGAGTAGGCGAGCAGTACTTC.

The chain employs TRBV19 and TRBJ1-2; TRBD1 agrees at 9 bases. V lost 4 bases, J lost 8 bases, and 2 bases stayed unmatched. Germline V CDR1 and CDR2: LNHDA, SQIVND (reference sequence). This CDR3 comprises 12 residues. The CDR3 DNA reads as TGTGCCAGTAGTAAGGGACAGGGAGGCTACACCTTC. Translating it yields CASSKGQGGYTF.

The chain employs TRBV7-9 and TRBJ1-5; no clear D. CDR1 and CDR2 (germline): SEHNR, FQNEAQ (reference sequence). Trimming pared 2 bases from V and 1 base from J, leaving 6 bases between. This CDR3 region has 14 residues. CDR3 loop: CASSLPGSNQPQHF. As DNA, the CDR3 is TGTGCCAGCAGCTTACCGGGGAGCAATCAGCCCCAGCATTTT.

J is TRBJ2-7 and V is TRBV19, with D tentatively TRBD2 (5 bases). This CDR3 comprises 14 residues. Germline V gene sequence: CDR1 LNHDA, CDR2 SQIVND (reference sequence). V was shortened by 2 bases and J by 3 bases, with 11 bases between the two germline ends. CDR3 coding DNA: TGTGCCAGTAGTATAAGCCGGGAAAGCTACGAGCAGTACTTC. The encoded protein is CASSISRESYEQYF.

The V call is TRBV7-9, the J call TRBJ2-3; D is ambiguous. The CDR3 totals 17 residues. Germline loops: CDR1 SEHNR, CDR2 FQNEAQ (reference sequence). Between the trimmed V and J ends, which lost 5 bases and 1 base, there was a span of 19 bases. In nucleotides, the CDR3 is TGTGCCAGCAGCCCCCCTTCCCCTATATTGGGCACAGATACGCAGTATTTT. This sequence encodes CASSPPSPILGTDTQYF.

The chain has TRBV28 and TRBJ2-5; 8 bases match TRBD2. Looked up from germline, CDR1 is MDHEN and CDR2 is SYDVKM. The J segment lost 2 bases and the V segment lost 5 bases, leaving 4 bases of the junction unmatched. This CDR3 comprises 14 residues. In DNA form, the CDR3 reads TGTGCCAGCAGTCTCGGGGGGGGGCAAGAGACCCAGTACTTC. It codes for CASSLGGGQETQYF.